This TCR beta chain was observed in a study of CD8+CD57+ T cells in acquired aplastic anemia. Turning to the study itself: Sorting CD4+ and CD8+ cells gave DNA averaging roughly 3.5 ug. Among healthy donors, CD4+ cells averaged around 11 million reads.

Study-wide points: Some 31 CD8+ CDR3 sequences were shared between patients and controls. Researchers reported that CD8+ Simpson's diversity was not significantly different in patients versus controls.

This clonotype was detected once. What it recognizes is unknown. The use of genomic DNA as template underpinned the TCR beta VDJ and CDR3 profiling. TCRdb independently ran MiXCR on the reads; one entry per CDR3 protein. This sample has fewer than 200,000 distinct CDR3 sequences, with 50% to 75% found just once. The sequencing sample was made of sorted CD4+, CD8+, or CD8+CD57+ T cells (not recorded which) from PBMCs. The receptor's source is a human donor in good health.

The CDR3 loop reads CASSLWASGRQETQYF. The DNA for the CDR3 is TGTGCCAGCAGCTTATGGGCTAGCGGGAGACAAGAGACCCAGTACTTC. The V gene is TRBV7-8, the J gene TRBJ2-5; 10 nucleotides agree with TRBD2. The V and J ends lost 2 bases and 2 bases, in that order; junction bases with no gene match: 5. CDR3 size: 16 residues. The germline V gene encodes CDR1 SGHVS and CDR2 FQNEAQ.